This is a list of T cell receptor beta chains from one sample in a study of cytomegalovirus exposure and HLA in healthy donors. Data came from immunoSEQ multiplex PCR; TCRdb stores just in-frame clones and leaves some out. Of about 120,000 clones in the sample, 74% were seen once. Sequencing was carried out using PBMCs. The receptors shown here come from a human donor in good health. Each CDR3 is given with its conserved first and last residue. The D gene is left open where the match is weak. A row's size may be missing; if present it is once, few, many or a size class.

clone_size	v_call	d_call	j_call	cdr3_aa	cdr3_nt
.	TRBV2	TRBD2	TRBJ2-1	CARDRGEGLAGATSEQFF	TGTGCCAGGGACAGGGGGGAAGGACTAGCGGGAGCAACGAGTGAGCAGTTCTTC
.	TRBV30	.	TRBJ1-1	CAWSVGRIAKAGAFF	TGTGCCTGGAGTGTTGGGCGGATAGCCAAAGCGGGCGCTTTCTTT
.	TRBV5-4	TRBD2	TRBJ2-3	CASSPGLALTRDPQYF	TGTGCCAGCAGCCCGGGACTAGCACTCACTCGGGATCCGCAGTATTTT
few	TRBV11-2	TRBD2	TRBJ2-7	CASSLRSRGGESPYEQYF	TGTGCCAGCAGCTTACGGAGCCGGGGGGGCGAATCCCCCTACGAGCAGTACTTC
.	TRBV5-1	.	TRBJ2-3	CASSLAVGRRDTQYF	TGCGCCAGCAGCTTGGCGGTGGGGAGGAGAGATACGCAGTATTTT
few	TRBV28	TRBD1	TRBJ2-7	CASSWAAAKYRGRGYEQYF	TGTGCCAGCAGTTGGGCCGCTGCCAAATACAGGGGGCGCGGTTACGAGCAGTACTTC
.	TRBV6-5	TRBD2	TRBJ2-5	CASSLAGGRETQYF	TGTGCCAGCAGTCTTGCGGGGGGGCGGGAGACCCAGTACTTC
.	TRBV15	.	TRBJ1-2	CATSRDRLTETNYGYTF	TGTGCCACCAGCAGAGATCGGTTGACGGAGACTAACTATGGCTACACCTTC
.	TRBV4-2	.	TRBJ2-1	CASSQDHLGGLLFF	TGTGCCAGCAGCCAAGATCATCTAGGAGGCTTGCTGTTCTTC
.	TRBV10-2	.	TRBJ1-2	CASSPAGLYGYTF	TGCGCCAGCAGCCCTGCGGGGCTCTATGGCTACACCTTC
.	TRBV5-6	.	TRBJ2-1	CASSSKPTSYNEQFF	TGTGCCAGCAGCTCAAAGCCTACTAGCTACAATGAGCAGTTCTTC
.	TRBV7-9	TRBD1	TRBJ1-2	CASSRPTGNYGYTF	TGTGCCAGCAGCCGACCGACAGGGAACTATGGCTACACCTTC
.	TRBV28	TRBD2	TRBJ2-3	CASRPGGTTDTQYF	TGTGCCAGCAGACCCGGGGGGACCACAGATACGCAGTATTTT
.	TRBV5-1	TRBD1	TRBJ1-1	CASSLARDRLNTEAFF	TGCGCCAGCAGCTTGGCCCGGGACAGGTTGAACACTGAAGCTTTCTTT
.	TRBV14	.	TRBJ2-6	CASSQVPGFGANVLTF	TGTGCCAGCAGCCAAGTTCCAGGGTTCGGGGCCAACGTCCTGACTTTC
.	TRBV30	TRBD2	TRBJ2-7	CAWSSSGISYEQYF	TGTGCCTGGAGTTCTAGCGGGATCTCCTACGAGCAGTACTTC
.	TRBV30	TRBD2	TRBJ2-1	CAWSVRGGALEQFF	TGTGCCTGGAGTGTACGCGGGGGGGCCCTTGAGCAGTTCTTC
.	TRBV2	.	TRBJ1-5	CASSVGGALGQPQHF	TGTGCCAGCAGTGTGGGTGGGGCCTTAGGGCAGCCCCAGCATTTT
.	TRBV5-1	.	TRBJ1-4	CASSLGHVWEKLFF	TGCGCCAGCAGCTTGGGACACGTCTGGGAAAAACTGTTTTTT
.	TRBV19	.	TRBJ2-1	CASSIIKEGGAAYNEQFF	TGTGCCAGTAGTATTATTAAAGAGGGCGGGGCTGCCTACAATGAGCAGTTCTTC
.	TRBV4-3	TRBD1	TRBJ2-2	CASSQEPATGTGELFF	TGCGCCAGCAGCCAAGAACCTGCGACAGGGACCGGGGAGCTGTTTTTT
once	TRBV9	TRBD2	TRBJ2-7	CASSVGLAGHEQYF	TGTGCCAGCAGCGTAGGGCTAGCGGGACACGAGCAGTACTTC
.	TRBV6-1	.	TRBJ1-2	CASRQGGASNYGYTF	TGTGCCAGCAGACAGGGTGGAGCGTCTAACTATGGCTACACCTTC
.	TRBV5-1	TRBD2	TRBJ2-5	CASSRGTSGRETQYF	TGCGCCAGCAGCCGGGGGACTAGCGGAAGGGAGACCCAGTACTTC
.	TRBV30	.	TRBJ1-4	CAWNRATNEKLFF	TGTGCCTGGAACAGGGCCACTAATGAAAAACTGTTTTTT
.	TRBV7-2	TRBD1	TRBJ2-7	CASSYSGTGPYEQYF	TGTGCCAGCAGCTACTCCGGGACAGGTCCCTACGAGCAGTACTTC
.	TRBV5-1	.	TRBJ2-5	CASSLADQETQYF	TGCGCCAGCAGCTTGGCGGACCAAGAGACCCAGTACTTC
.	TRBV28	TRBD1	TRBJ1-2	CATGTGGNQRGYTF	TGTGCCACCGGGACAGGGGGCAATCAGAGGGGCTACACCTTC
few	TRBV5-4	.	TRBJ2-1	CASSRNLEGPRVNEQFF	TGTGCCAGCAGTCGGAACCTAGAGGGCCCTCGGGTCAATGAGCAGTTCTTC
.	TRBV11-2	.	TRBJ2-7	CASSLGGQTLSRYEQYF	TGTGCCAGCAGCTTAGGAGGACAGACCCTCTCCCGCTACGAGCAGTACTTC
.	TRBV11-2	TRBD1	TRBJ1-1	CASSSGQAMNTEAFF	TGTGCCAGCAGCTCCGGACAGGCGATGAACACTGAAGCTTTCTTT
.	TRBV29-1	TRBD2	TRBJ2-1	CSVTKLGLAGGIMSSYNEQFF	TGCAGCGTCACAAAACTTGGGCTAGCGGGAGGGATTATGAGCTCCTACAATGAGCAGTTCTTC
.	TRBV5-1	TRBD1	TRBJ2-7	CASSLAGQGFEQYF	TGCGCCAGCAGCCTCGCGGGACAGGGATTCGAGCAGTACTTC
.	TRBV5-1	TRBD1	TRBJ1-4	CASRVGQGGEKLFF	TGCGCCAGCAGAGTCGGGCAGGGGGGAGAAAAACTGTTTTTT
.	TRBV5-1	TRBD2	TRBJ2-7	CASSPPGTSGSNEQYF	TGCGCCAGCAGCCCCCCTGGGACTAGCGGGAGTAACGAGCAGTACTTC
.	TRBV12-5	TRBD2	TRBJ2-1	CASGLVRALAEEYNEQFF	TGTGCTAGTGGTTTGGTAAGGGCACTAGCGGAAGAATACAATGAGCAGTTCTTC
few	TRBV19	.	TRBJ1-5	CASSINGGRSIVNQPQHF	TGTGCCAGTAGTATCAACGGCGGTCGGTCAATTGTCAATCAGCCCCAGCATTTT
.	TRBV30	.	TRBJ1-4	CAWSVLRGHLFF	TGTGCCTGGAGTGTACTGCGCGGACATCTGTTTTTT
once	TRBV7-2	TRBD2	TRBJ2-2	CASSFPRGGTGELFF	TGTGCCAGCAGCTTTCCCCGGGGGGGCACCGGGGAGCTGTTTTTT
.	TRBV2	TRBD2	TRBJ2-4	CASRLGLADLAKNIQYF	TGTGCCAGCAGATTGGGACTAGCGGATCTAGCCAAAAACATTCAGTACTTC
.	TRBV6-5	.	TRBJ1-5	CASSYEGRQPQHF	TGTGCCAGCAGTTACGAGGGTAGGCAGCCCCAGCATTTT
.	TRBV5-1	TRBD1	TRBJ2-1	CASSADRRAYGEQFF	TGCGCCAGCAGCGCGGACAGGAGAGCTTACGGTGAGCAGTTCTTC
.	TRBV7-6	.	TRBJ2-7	CASSLSGGGGTYEQYF	TGTGCCAGCAGCTTATCTGGAGGAGGGGGCACCTACGAGCAGTACTTC
.	TRBV6-5	.	TRBJ2-1	CASSRTAYNEQFF	TGTGCCAGCAGTCGGACAGCCTACAATGAGCAGTTCTTC